One and the same sample provided the 32 T cell receptor beta chains below, sequenced in a study of identical twins. TCRdb analysed the 5' RACE reads with MiXCR anew, one entry per CDR3 protein. The sample has a few hundred thousand distinct CDR3 sequences, roughly an eighth seen once. These data are also associated with another study on yellow fever vaccine responses in identical twins.

What was sequenced was memory (CD45RO+) T cells sorted from blood. These receptors originate from a woman aged 18-30 years in good health.

A few counts support this clonotype. CDR3 in amino acids: CASSHGGWKETQYF. CDR3 DNA: TGTGCCAGCAGCCACGGGGGATGGAAGGAGACCCAGTACTTC. The rearrangement links TRBV3-1 to TRBJ2-5; TRBD2 might be the D (6 bases). V was shortened by 3 bases and J by 5 bases, with 13 bases between the two germline ends. CDR3 length: 14 residues. Germline CDR1 reads LGHDT; CDR2 reads YNNKEL (reference sequence).

The rearrangement uses TRBV19 and TRBJ2-7; 7 bases match TRBD1. The V gene end was trimmed by 10 bases and the J gene end by 2 bases; junction bases not matched to a gene: 8. This CDR3 contains 13 residues. Germline CDR1 LNHDA, CDR2 SQIVND (reference sequence). The CDR3 loop is CATARGQTYEQYF. DNA for the CDR3: TGTGCCACTGCAAGGGGACAGACCTACGAGCAGTACTTC.

The chain couples TRBV19 to TRBJ2-1; TRBD1 matches 11 bases. Germline CDR1 LNHDA, CDR2 SQIVND (reference sequence). The CDR3 has 14 residues. V shed 7 bases, J shed 5 bases, and the junction held 4 bases outside the gene matches. CDR3 in DNA: TGTGCCAGTATGGACAGGGGGCAACACAATGAGCAGTTCTTC. Translation gives CASMDRGQHNEQFF.

This clonotype was seen only a few times. The chain has TRBV2 and TRBJ1-1, with D unclear. Trimming pared 4 bases from V and 0 bases from J, leaving 9 bases between. CDR3 length equals 14 residues. Germline V gene lookup returns CDR1 SNHLY and CDR2 FYNNEI. The CDR3 nucleotides read TGTGCCAGCAGTGCGTGGACGGTGAACACTGAAGCTTTCTTT. It specifies CASSAWTVNTEAFF.

This clonotype has more than one count but fewer than ten. This chain connects TRBV7-9 to TRBJ2-7; no clear D. V was clipped by 5 bases and J by 6 bases, with 11 bases between them. This CDR3 has 12 residues. Looked up from germline, CDR1 is SEHNR and CDR2 is FQNEAQ (reference sequence). Here the CDR3 reads CASSEVSGEQYF. In DNA, the CDR3 is TGTGCCAGCAGCGAAGTGTCTGGCGAGCAGTACTTC.

This chain connects TRBV4-2 to TRBJ2-2; a weak D match, TRBD2 (7 bases). The CDR3 covers 18 residues. Per germline, CDR1 LGHNA and CDR2 YNFKEQ. Trimming removed 3 bases from V and 5 bases from J, with 22 bases in between. The CDR3 sequence is CASSHFLGGEAGTGELFF. Here the CDR3 DNA reads TGTGCCAGCAGCCACTTCCTAGGGGGGGAAGCGGGGACCGGGGAGCTGTTTTTT.

The rearrangement links TRBV6-2 or TRBV6-3 to TRBJ2-1; D unresolved. The CDR3 totals 12 residues. Germline CDR1 is MNHEY and CDR2 is SVGEGT. V shed 2 bases and J shed 8 bases, with 7 bases lying between them. The CDR3 region is CASSYRGDEQFF. The CDR3 DNA sequence: TGTGCCAGCAGTTACCGCGGCGATGAGCAGTTCTTC.

The J gene is TRBJ2-7, the V gene TRBV18, with a weak D call TRBD1 (5 bases). The CDR3 length is 14 residues. Germline CDR1 is KGHSH and CDR2 is LQKENI. Trimming took 6 bases from V and 3 from J, leaving 15 bases between them. CDR3 residues: CASSRTDSYYEQYF. As DNA, the CDR3 is TGTGCCAGCTCCCGAACCGACAGTTACTACGAGCAGTACTTC.

The sample holds a few counts of this clonotype. The chain is built from TRBV9 and TRBJ2-7; 7 nucleotides line up with TRBD2. The CDR3 is 14 residues long. Looked up from germline, CDR1 is SGDLS and CDR2 is YYNGEE. V was clipped by 3 bases and J by 0 bases; unmatched bases: 3. The CDR3 reads CASSAGGVSYEQYF. CDR3 sequence (DNA): TGTGCCAGCAGCGCTGGGGGGGTCTCCTACGAGCAGTACTTC.

This chain links TRBV29-1 with TRBJ2-5; D tentatively fits TRBD1 or TRBD2 (5 bases each). V was shortened by 7 bases and J by 5 bases, with 14 bases between the two germline ends. The CDR3 runs 12 residues. Germline lookup yields CDR1 SQVTM and CDR2 ANQGSEA. This CDR3 reads CSAGTAWETQYF. The CDR3 DNA is TGCAGCGCTGGGACCGCATGGGAGACCCAGTACTTC. The full variable domain, in which reference TRBV29-1 and TRBJ2-5 provide the parts outside the CDR3, is SAVISQKPSRDICQRGTSLTIQCQVDSQVTMMFWYRQQPGQSLTLIATANQGSEATYESGFVIDKFPISRPNLTFSTLTVSNMSPEDSSIYLCSAGTAWETQYFGPGTRLLVL.

This clonotype showed up many times. The chain joins TRBV29-1 to TRBJ2-3; TRBD1 is a possible D gene (6 bases). CDR3 size: 12 residues. Germline V gene data show CDR1 as SQVTM and CDR2 as ANQGSEA. Trimming took 7 bases from V and 3 from J, leaving 11 bases between them. Here the CDR3 DNA reads TGCAGCGGCCACAGGGTGACAGATACGCAGTATTTT. Amino acid sequence: CSGHRVTDTQYF.

This clonotype was observed at least ten times. The chain carries TRBV6-2 or TRBV6-3 and TRBJ2-5; unclear D gene. This CDR3 has 15 residues. Germline V gene data show CDR1 as MNHEY and CDR2 as SVGEGT. Trimming stripped 5 bases from V and 1 base from J, with 14 bases between. CDR3 protein: CASSLEFGTQETQYF. Written as DNA, the CDR3 is TGTGCCAGCAGTCTTGAGTTTGGTACCCAAGAGACCCAGTACTTC.

The chain links TRBV10-3 to TRBJ2-7; D possibly corresponds to TRBD2 (5 bases). The CDR3 length is 13 residues. Germline-derived CDR1 and CDR2 are ENHRY and SYGVKD. Trimming cost V 8 bases and J 7 bases, with 18 bases left between them. The DNA of the CDR3 is TGTGCCATCTCCCAAGTTGAGCCGGGGGAGCAGTACTTC. It codes for CAISQVEPGEQYF.

The sample holds many counts of this clonotype. The V and J genes are TRBV7-9 and TRBJ2-7, with a weak D call TRBD2 (6 bases). This CDR3 has 13 amino acids. The V gene lost 5 bases and the J gene lost 6 bases, with 14 bases spanning the gap. The germline V gene has CDR1 SEHNR and CDR2 FQNEAQ (reference sequence). The CDR3 DNA is TGTGCCAGCAGCCACATGGGAGGAATCGAGCAGTACTTC. Amino acids: CASSHMGGIEQYF.

This clonotype turned up a few times. CDR3 sequence reads: CASRNGNRGLLLHF. Written as DNA, the CDR3 is TGTGCCAGCAGGAACGGGAACAGGGGGCTTTTACTACACTTT. This chain links TRBV12-3 or TRBV12-4 with TRBJ1-6; TRBD1 agrees at 9 bases. V trimming: 6 bases; J trimming: 19 bases; junction bases outside the gene matches: 16. This CDR3 comprises 14 residues.

This clonotype showed up just a few times. The chain is built from TRBV14 and TRBJ2-6; D call uncertain. Between the trimmed V and J ends, which lost 0 bases and 0 bases, there was a span of 9 bases. The CDR3 runs 17 residues. Per germline, CDR1 SGHDN and CDR2 FVKESK. The CDR3 nucleotides read TGTGCCAGCAGCCAAGATCTCGTCCCCTCTGGGGCCAACGTCCTGACTTTC. Its translation: CASSQDLVPSGANVLTF.

This clonotype was counted a few times. The chain joins TRBV7-9 to TRBJ1-1, with 7 bases lining up with TRBD1. The trim removed 5 bases at V and 4 bases at J, leaving 7 bases unmatched. The CDR3 has 14 amino acids. Germline V gene sequence: CDR1 SEHNR, CDR2 FQNEAQ (reference sequence). The CDR3 DNA follows: TGTGCCAGCAGCCCACAGGGGAGCGTCACTGAAGCTTTCTTT. Amino acids: CASSPQGSVTEAFF.

The table lists this clonotype with a few counts. The chain recombines TRBV20-1 with TRBJ2-3, with 9 bases that match TRBD2. This CDR3 spans 14 amino acids. J gave up 9 bases and V 6 bases, and 13 bases lay outside the gene matches. Germline assignment: CDR1 DFQATT and CDR2 SNEGSKA (reference sequence). DNA of the CDR3: TGCAGTGCGGCCAGCGGGGGGCCGGGGGGAACGCAGTATTTT. This gives the protein CSAASGGPGGTQYF.

The chain links TRBV14 to TRBJ2-5; D is unclear. This CDR3 spans 15 amino acids. Trimming left V 5 bases short and J 1 base short, with 14 bases between. CDR1 and CDR2 from the germline V gene are SGHDN and FVKESK. The CDR3, as DNA: TGTGCCAGCAGCTCTGTCGGAAGAGGCCAAGAGACCCAGTACTTC. It yields the protein CASSSVGRGQETQYF.

At least ten counts were recorded for this clonotype. The V and J genes are TRBV12-3 or TRBV12-4 and TRBJ2-3, with 8 bases identical to TRBD2. There are 16 residues in the CDR3. V lost 6 bases, J lost 0 bases, and 8 bases stayed unmatched. The CDR3, as DNA: TGTGCCAGCAGGCCGCTAGCGGGTGGGAGCACAGATACGCAGTATTTT. It translates to CASRPLAGGSTDTQYF.

The rearrangement joins TRBV5-1 to TRBJ2-5, with D possibly matching TRBD1 (5 bases). From germline, CDR1 is SGHRS and CDR2 YFSETQ. Trimming left V 0 bases short and J 5 bases short, with 8 bases between. The CDR3 is 13 amino acids. CDR3 residues: CASSLEGAETQYF. CDR3 coding DNA: TGCGCCAGCAGCTTGGAAGGGGCGGAGACCCAGTACTTC. The full variable domain, rest sourced from reference TRBV5-1 and TRBJ2-5, is KAGVTQTPRYLIKTRGQQVTLSCSPISGHRSVSWYQQTPGQGLQFLFEYFSETQRNKGNFPGRFSGRQFSNSRSEMNVSTLELGDSALYLCASSLEGAETQYFGPGTRLLVL.

There are many counts of this clonotype. As DNA, the CDR3 is TGCACCTGCGGACAGGGGAACACTGAAGCTTTCTTT. Translated, it gives CTCGQGNTEAFF. The chain combines TRBV20-1 with TRBJ1-1, with 8 bases fitting TRBD1. Germline loops: CDR1 DFQATT, CDR2 SNEGSKA (reference sequence). The CDR3 sequence is 12 residues long.

This chain links TRBV21-1 with TRBJ1-1. TRBV21-1 is termed a pseudogene. The CDR3 is 16 amino acids. CDR3 amino acids: CASSKEIAWSDTEAFF. The CDR3 nucleotides are TGTGCCAGCAGCAAAGAAATAGCTTGGTCGGACACTGAAGCTTTCTTT.

This clonotype came up many times. The rearrangement links TRBV2 to TRBJ2-2; 7 bases are a match to TRBD1. The CDR3 is made up of 14 amino acids. V gave up 5 bases and J gave up 3 bases; unmatched junction bases: 3. Germline V lookup: CDR1 SNHLY, CDR2 FYNNEI. The CDR3 sequence is CASSRDRDTGELFF. CDR3 DNA: TGTGCCAGCAGTAGAGACAGGGACACCGGGGAGCTGTTTTTT.

There are a few counts of this clonotype. This chain joins TRBV7-2 and TRBJ2-7; a possible D gene is TRBD1 (5 bases). Germline-derived CDR1 and CDR2 are SGHTA and FQGNSA. V lost 6 bases to trimming and J lost 3 bases, with 12 bases between them. The CDR3 is 13 residues long. The CDR3 spells CASRLRTSYEQYF. The CDR3, as DNA: TGTGCCAGCAGGCTGCGGACAAGCTACGAGCAGTACTTC.

This chain uses TRBV20-1 with TRBJ1-1; maybe TRBD1 (6 bases). The CDR3 runs 12 residues. Trimming removed 7 bases at V and 2 bases at J, with 11 bases between. Germline loops: CDR1 DFQATT, CDR2 SNEGSKA (reference sequence). The CDR3 loop reads CSGLGANTEAFF. The CDR3 bases are TGCAGTGGTTTGGGGGCTAACACTGAAGCTTTCTTT.

This clonotype was seen a few times. The genes are TRBV5-1 and TRBJ2-7, with unresolved D. This CDR3 is 13 amino acids long. V dropped 3 bases and J dropped 4 bases, with 11 bases sitting between them. The V gene's germline CDR1 is SGHRS and CDR2 YFSETQ. CDR3 amino acids: CASSWEGQYEQYF. The CDR3, as DNA: TGCGCCAGCAGCTGGGAAGGCCAGTACGAGCAGTACTTC.

Only a few counts were recorded for this clonotype. The rearrangement joins TRBV6-2 or TRBV6-3 to TRBJ2-1; 9 bases fit TRBD2. Germline CDR1 reads MNHEY; CDR2 reads SVGEGT. This CDR3 contains 16 residues. V shed 0 bases and J 10 bases; nucleotides not matched to a gene: 10. The CDR3: CASSYSPELAGFEQFF. Here the CDR3 DNA reads TGTGCCAGCAGTTACTCTCCAGAACTAGCGGGTTTCGAGCAGTTCTTC.

The chain recombines TRBV15 with TRBJ2-3; possibly TRBD2 for D (6 bases). Trimming took 5 bases from V and 2 from J, leaving 14 bases between them. The CDR3 is made up of 15 amino acids. CDR1 and CDR2 from the germline V gene are LNHNV and YYDKDF (reference sequence). The CDR3 spells CATSETSGATDTQYF. The CDR3 region has the DNA TGTGCCACCAGCGAGACTAGTGGGGCCACAGATACGCAGTATTTT.

J is TRBJ2-7 and V is TRBV28, with D possibly being TRBD2 (6 bases). The CDR3 has 15 amino acids. Germline-derived CDR1 and CDR2 are MDHEN and SYDVKM. Trimming stripped 1 base from V and 6 bases from J, with 16 bases between. The CDR3 is CASSLLGTSSGEQYF. The CDR3 coding sequence is TGTGCCAGCAGTTTATTAGGGACTTCATCGGGCGAGCAGTACTTC.

This clonotype came up many times. The chain combines TRBV7-3 with TRBJ2-1, with D possibly being TRBD2 (7 bases). Germline V gene data show CDR1 as SGHTA and CDR2 as FQGTGA. The germline V and J ends were trimmed by 5 bases and 6 bases, with 17 bases remaining between them. The length of the CDR3 is 15 residues. CDR3 loop: CASSPRLAGANEQFF. In DNA, the CDR3 is TGTGCCAGCAGCCCCCGTCTTGCGGGGGCCAATGAGCAGTTCTTC.

This clonotype has more than one count but fewer than ten. V and J are TRBV7-9 and TRBJ2-7; tentative D call: TRBD1 (6 bases). The CDR3 consists of 15 residues. The germline V gene encodes CDR1 SEHNR and CDR2 FQNEAQ (reference sequence). V was shortened by 1 base and J by 7 bases, with 17 bases between the two germline ends. The CDR3 bases are TGTGCCAGCAGCTTAGATTTGGGGGCCCAGGGGGAGCAGTACTTC. It encodes CASSLDLGAQGEQYF.